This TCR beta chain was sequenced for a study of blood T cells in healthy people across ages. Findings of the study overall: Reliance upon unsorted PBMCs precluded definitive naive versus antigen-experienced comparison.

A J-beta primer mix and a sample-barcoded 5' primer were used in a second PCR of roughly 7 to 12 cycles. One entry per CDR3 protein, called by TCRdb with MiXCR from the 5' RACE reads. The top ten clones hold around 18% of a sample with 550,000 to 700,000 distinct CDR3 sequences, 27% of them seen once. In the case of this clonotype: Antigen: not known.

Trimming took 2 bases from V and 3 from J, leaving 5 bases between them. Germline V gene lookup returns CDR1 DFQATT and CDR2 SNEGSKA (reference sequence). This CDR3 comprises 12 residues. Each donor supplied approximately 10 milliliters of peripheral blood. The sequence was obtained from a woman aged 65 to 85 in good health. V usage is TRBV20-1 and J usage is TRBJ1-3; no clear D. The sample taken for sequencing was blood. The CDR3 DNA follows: TGCAGTGCTAGACCCGGTGGAAACACCATATATTTT. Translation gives CSARPGGNTIYF.